These T cell receptor beta chains were read from a single sample in a study of technical replicates of blood from several donors. The assay was immunoSEQ multiplex PCR, and TCRdb's table has in-frame clones only and misses some. The table records tens of thousands of clones, over 90% of them present only once. The sequenced material came from T cells isolated from PBMCs. The receptors here all came from a human donor in good health. The CDR3 runs from the conserved cysteine through the conserved F or W. A D gene is named only where the DNA matches it firmly. The size of a clone is reported for some rows only, either as once, few or many, or as a class for expanded clones.

J gene | D gene | V gene | clone size | CDR3 DNA | CDR3 protein
TRBJ1-3 | - | TRBV5-1 | - | TGCGCCAGCAGCTTGGCCCAGGGGCCCAACACCATATATTTT | CASSLAQGPNTIYF
TRBJ2-7 | - | TRBV19 | - | TGTGCCAGTAGTTACGGGAGAGCCTACGAGCAGTACTTC | CASSYGRAYEQYF
TRBJ2-1 | TRBD2 | TRBV7-6 | - | TGTGCCAGCAGCCCAGCTAGCGGGAGGGCCAATGAGCAGTTCTTC | CASSPASGRANEQFF
TRBJ2-7 | - | TRBV28 | - | TGTGCCAGCAGTTATCGGGAGCAGTACTTC | CASSYREQYF
TRBJ2-5 | - | TRBV27 | - | TGTGCCAGCAGTTTTTCCGGGGAGACCCAGTACTTC | CASSFSGETQYF
TRBJ1-1 | TRBD1 | TRBV7-3 | - | TGTGCCAGCAGCTTTGGACAGGTGAACACTGAAGCTTTCTTT | CASSFGQVNTEAFF
TRBJ1-1 | - | TRBV4-1 | - | TGCGCCAGCAGCCAAGATAACCTACGGGAGAACACTGAAGCTTTCTTT | CASSQDNLRENTEAFF
TRBJ1-2 | - | TRBV28 | - | TGTGCCAGCAGTCTCGCGGGAACGGGATATGGCTACACCTTC | CASSLAGTGYGYTF
TRBJ1-1 | - | TRBV30 | few | TGTGCCTGGACGGGGGGGAACACTGAAGCTTTCTTT | CAWTGGNTEAFF
TRBJ1-2 | TRBD1 | TRBV4-2 | - | TGTGCCAGCAGCGAAGGACTGCAGGGGGGCGGGGGCTACACCTTC | CASSEGLQGGGGYTF
TRBJ2-1 | - | TRBV7-8 | - | TGTGCCAGCAGCTTAGAAGCGGGCCACTACAATGAGCAGTTCTTC | CASSLEAGHYNEQFF
TRBJ2-3 | TRBD2 | TRBV25-1 | - | TGTGCCAGCAGTACTAGCGGGAGCACAGATACGCAGTATTTT | CASSTSGSTDTQYF
TRBJ1-4 | - | TRBV6-5 | - | TGTGCCAGCAGCAGACAGACTAATGAAAAACTGTTTTTT | CASSRQTNEKLFF
TRBJ1-4 | - | TRBV18 | - | TGTGCCAGCTCACCACTCTATAACGCTAATGAAAAACTGTTTTTT | CASSPLYNANEKLFF
TRBJ1-2 | - | TRBV19 | - | TGTGCCAGTAGTATAGGCGAACGGAGTTATGGCTACACCTTC | CASSIGERSYGYTF
TRBJ1-4 | - | TRBV29-1 | - | TGCAGCGTCAAAGGGGGAAGAAGTGGTGAAAAACTGTTTTTT | CSVKGGRSGEKLFF
TRBJ2-3 | TRBD2 | TRBV4-2 | - | TGTGCCAGCAGCCAAGATAATAGCGGGAGTGGTACAGATACGCAGTATTTT | CASSQDNSGSGTDTQYF
TRBJ2-7 | TRBD1 | TRBV7-8 | - | TGTGCCAGCAGCTCGGGACAGATCTACGAGCAGTACTTC | CASSSGQIYEQYF
TRBJ2-5 | - | TRBV15 | - | TGTGCCACCAGCAGAGGGGGGGGCATACGACGAGAGACCCAGTACTTC | CATSRGGGIRRETQYF
TRBJ1-1 | - | TRBV7-2 | - | TGTGCCAGCAGCTTAAGGAGGACTCTCAGAATGAACACTGAAGCTTTCTTT | CASSLRRTLRMNTEAFF
TRBJ1-1 | TRBD1 | TRBV7-9 | - | TGTGCCAGCAGCCAGCTGACAGGGGTGAACACTGAAGCTTTCTTT | CASSQLTGVNTEAFF
TRBJ1-1 | TRBD1 | TRBV15 | - | TGTGCCACCAGCACCGTCTTCCGGGACAGAGAAGCTTTCTTT | CATSTVFRDREAFF
TRBJ2-1 | TRBD2 | TRBV7-9 | - | TGTGCCAGCAGCTCTCCTAGCGGCTACAATGAGCAGTTCTTC | CASSSPSGYNEQFF
TRBJ2-1 | TRBD1 | TRBV28 | - | TGTGCCAGCAGGCGAGGGGACAGGGGGTTCTTC | CASRRGDRGFF
TRBJ2-7 | TRBD2 | TRBV5-1 | - | TGCGCCAGCAGCTACACCTCTCGACTAGCGGGATCCTACGAGCAGTACTTC | CASSYTSRLAGSYEQYF
TRBJ2-5 | TRBD1 | TRBV5-1 | once | TGCGCCAGCAGCTTCCGGGACAGGGAGGAAGAGACCCAGTACTTC | CASSFRDREEETQYF
TRBJ2-1 | - | TRBV9 | - | TGTGCCAGCAGCGATGGGACTCGCAATGAGCAGTTCTTC | CASSDGTRNEQFF
TRBJ2-1 | - | TRBV27 | - | TGTGCCAGCAACTCACTAGATTCGGGTAGCGAGCAGTTCTTC | CASNSLDSGSEQFF
TRBJ2-3 | - | TRBV10-3 | - | TGTGCCATCAGTGAAAGAGCAGATACGCAGTATTTT | CAISERADTQYF
TRBJ1-5 | - | TRBV5-5 | - | TGTGCCAGCAGCTTGGGCGGCCAGCCCAATCAGCCCCAGCATTTT | CASSLGGQPNQPQHF
TRBJ2-5 | - | TRBV25-1 | - | TGTGCCAGCAGCAGGGGCATGCTGGCGGGAGAAGAGACCCAGTACTTC | CASSRGMLAGEETQYF
TRBJ2-7 | TRBD2 | TRBV9 | - | TGTGCCAGCAGCGTTAGTAGCGGGGGGTACGAGCAGTACTTC | CASSVSSGGYEQYF
TRBJ1-1 | - | TRBV28 | - | TGTGCCAGCAGTTTGAGCCAGAACACTGAAGCTTTCTTT | CASSLSQNTEAFF
TRBJ2-3 | TRBD1 | TRBV9 | - | TGTGCCAGCAGCGTAGCTAAAGGACAGGAAAACACAGATACGCAGTATTTT | CASSVAKGQENTDTQYF
TRBJ2-1 | TRBD1 | TRBV6-5 | - | TGTGCCAGTTCACTCCGGGACAGGTTTTACAATGAGCAGTTCTTC | CASSLRDRFYNEQFF
TRBJ1-2 | - | TRBV19 | - | TGTGCCAGTAGTTACAGCAACTATGGCTACACCTTC | CASSYSNYGYTF
TRBJ1-5 | TRBD1 | TRBV6-5 | - | TGTGCCAGCAGTTATGGACAGGGGGGACAGCCCCAGCATTTT | CASSYGQGGQPQHF
TRBJ2-1 | TRBD1 | TRBV4-3 | once | TGCGCCAGCAGCCAGTGGGACAGCTCCTACAATGAGCAGTTCTTC | CASSQWDSSYNEQFF
TRBJ1-2 | TRBD1 | TRBV15 | - | TGTGCCACCAGCCCTCCAAAGACAGGGGGCTATGGCTACACCTTC | CATSPPKTGGYGYTF
TRBJ2-7 | - | TRBV2 | - | TGTGCCAGCAGTGGCGGAGGGAGCTACGAGCAGTACTTC | CASSGGGSYEQYF
TRBJ2-2 | - | TRBV6-5 | once | TGTGCCAGCAGTTACAGGAGGAACACCGGGGAGCTGTTTTTT | CASSYRRNTGELFF
TRBJ2-7 | TRBD2 | TRBV4-1 | - | TGCGCCAGCAGCCAATTTAGCGGGAGAGGCGGCGAGCAGTACTTC | CASSQFSGRGGEQYF
TRBJ2-1 | - | TRBV7-9 | - | TGTGCCAGCAGCTTAACCGGGAATGAGCAGTTCTTC | CASSLTGNEQFF
TRBJ2-1 | - | TRBV10-2 | - | TGCGCCACCCTAATATCCTATGAGCAGTTCTTC | CATLISYEQFF
TRBJ2-7 | - | TRBV14 | - | TGTGCCAGCAGCCAGGCAGGGGTCTCCTACGAGCAGTACTTC | CASSQAGVSYEQYF
TRBJ2-2 | TRBD1 | TRBV19 | - | TGTGCCAGTAGTGGGACAGCGGACACCGGGGAGCTGTTTTTT | CASSGTADTGELFF
TRBJ1-2 | TRBD1 | TRBV25-1 | - | TGTGCCAGCAATACATCCCCGGGACAGGGAGTCGGGAATGGCTACACCTTC | CASNTSPGQGVGNGYTF
TRBJ2-5 | TRBD2 | TRBV5-1 | - | TGCGCCAGCAGTTCCCCCAGCGGGGGCCAAGAGACCCAGTACTTC | CASSSPSGGQETQYF
TRBJ2-3 | TRBD2 | TRBV13 | - | TGTGCCAGCAGCTTAATGAGCGGGAGATATACAGATACGCAGTATTTT | CASSLMSGRYTDTQYF
TRBJ2-5 | TRBD1 | TRBV28 | - | TGTGCCACCGGGACAGTTTTCCAAGAGACCCAGTACTTC | CATGTVFQETQYF
TRBJ2-3 | - | TRBV27 | - | TGTGCCAGCAGTTTATTCCCAGGTTTCGATGATACGCAGTATTTT | CASSLFPGFDDTQYF
TRBJ1-2 | TRBD1 | TRBV6-5 | few | TGTGCCAGCAGTCGGGACAGCCTCTATGGCTACACCTTC | CASSRDSLYGYTF
TRBJ1-5 | - | TRBV5-6 | - | TGTGCCAGCAGCTTGACAGGTAGTCAGCCCCAGCATTTT | CASSLTGSQPQHF